This T cell receptor (beta chain) stems from a study of T cells in Graves' hyperthyroidism and ophthalmopathy. The CDR3 loop spans 14 amino acids. V was shortened by 5 bases and J by 2 bases, with 10 bases between the two germline ends. CDR1 SGHAT and CDR2 FQNNGV come from the germline V gene. This clonotype was seen many times. RNA transcripts provided the source from which TCR beta CDR3 regions were amplified. Using the HTBI primer set, a first-round RT-PCR was run on the TCR CDR3. TCRdb re-derived calls from the multiplex PCR reads in MiXCR, one entry per CDR3 protein. Among hundreds of thousands of distinct CDR3 sequences listed, less than 25% were seen once. Duration under 3 months, a NOSPECS grade of at least 4, and a Clinical Activity Score of at least 3 characterized the ophthalmopathy patients. Investigators excluded patients with uncontrolled infection, other autoimmune disease, pregnancy or lactation.

This sequence originates from a man between 25 and 39 years old with Graves' ophthalmopathy. Material for sequencing was blood. V is TRBV11-2 and J is TRBJ2-1; D ambiguous. The CDR3 coding sequence is TGTGCCAGCAGCCTCCGAGTGGCCTACAATGAGCAGTTCTTC. As protein: CASSLRVAYNEQFF.